Listed below are T cell receptor beta chains from one sample, sequenced in a study of blood T cell repertoires in COVID-19. Sequencing used immunoSEQ multiplex PCR; TCRdb keeps in-frame clones, though not all of them. The sample has 300,000 or so clones, around 87% seen once. The sequenced sample consisted of peripheral blood. Every receptor here comes from a man between 65 and 79 years old with acute or convalescent COVID-19. CDR3s include the opening cysteine and the closing phenylalanine or tryptophan. D genes are given only for firm matches. Clone size is given for some rows only: seen once, a few or many times, or a class if the clone is expanded.

D: TRBD1; size: .; V: TRBV18; J: TRBJ1-2; DNA: TGTGCCAGCTCCCAAGGACAGGGCTATGGCTACACCTTC; CDR3: CASSQGQGYGYTF
D: TRBD2; size: .; V: TRBV2; J: TRBJ2-1; DNA: TGTGCCACACTTCTACAAACTAGCGGGATGAATGAGCAGTTCTTC; CDR3: CATLLQTSGMNEQFF
D: TRBD1; size: few; V: TRBV9; J: TRBJ2-1; DNA: TGTGCCAGCAGCGCGGGACAGGGAAACAATGAGCAGTTCTTC; CDR3: CASSAGQGNNEQFF
D: .; size: .; V: TRBV6-5; J: TRBJ1-2; DNA: TGTGCCAGCAGTCCGTGGACAACCCCTTATGGCTACACCTTC; CDR3: CASSPWTTPYGYTF
D: .; size: .; V: TRBV5-1; J: TRBJ1-6; DNA: TGCGCCAGCAGCTGGGCGGGTGGCCATAATTCACCCCTCCACTTT; CDR3: CASSWAGGHNSPLHF
D: .; size: .; V: TRBV28; J: TRBJ1-1; DNA: TGTGCCAGCAGTCCGACAGTGAACACTGAAGCTTTCTTT; CDR3: CASSPTVNTEAFF
D: .; size: .; V: TRBV23-1; J: TRBJ2-2; DNA: TGCGCCAGCGGGCCCTGTGGGGGGTCCACCGGGGAGCTGTTTTTT; CDR3: CASGPCGGSTGELFF
D: TRBD1; size: .; V: TRBV11-3; J: TRBJ2-2; DNA: TGTGCCAGCAGTCGGGACAGGGGGAACACCGGGGAGCTGTTTTTT; CDR3: CASSRDRGNTGELFF
D: .; size: .; V: TRBV3-1/TRBV3-2; J: TRBJ2-2; DNA: TGTGCCAGCTCTACGAACACCGGGGAGCTGTTTTTT; CDR3: CASSTNTGELFF
D: TRBD1; size: .; V: TRBV2; J: TRBJ2-5; DNA: TGTGCCAGCAGGGGGACAGGGGGACAAGAGACCCAGTACTTC; CDR3: CASRGTGGQETQYF
D: .; size: .; V: TRBV7-9; J: TRBJ2-7; DNA: TGTGCCAGCAGCTCAACCGACAGGAGGTATTACGAGCAGTACTTC; CDR3: CASSSTDRRYYEQYF
D: .; size: .; V: TRBV6-5; J: TRBJ1-2; DNA: TGTGCCAGCACCAACCTTCCTATGAGAATCTATGGCTACACCTTC; CDR3: CASTNLPMRIYGYTF
D: TRBD2; size: .; V: TRBV15; J: TRBJ2-1; DNA: TGTGCCACCAGCAGCCGTCAGCGGGGAACCTACAATGAGCAGTTCTTC; CDR3: CATSSRQRGTYNEQFF
D: TRBD2; size: .; V: TRBV7-9; J: TRBJ2-2; DNA: TGTGCCAGCAGCCCGCGGACTAGCGGGAGCGCGAACACCGGGGAGCTGTTTTTT; CDR3: CASSPRTSGSANTGELFF
D: .; size: once; V: TRBV5-4; J: TRBJ1-6; DNA: TGTGCCAGCAGCTTGGGCGGCAACTATAATTCACCCCTCCACTTT; CDR3: CASSLGGNYNSPLHF
D: .; size: few; V: TRBV5-1; J: TRBJ1-4; DNA: TGCGCCAGCAGCTCCTTGAGTGGAGGGGCTAATGAAAAACTGTTTTTT; CDR3: CASSSLSGGANEKLFF
D: TRBD1; size: .; V: TRBV18; J: TRBJ2-1; DNA: TGTGCCAGCTCACCGGGACAGGGGCTGGTCAATGAGCAGTTCTTC; CDR3: CASSPGQGLVNEQFF
D: .; size: .; V: TRBV5-1; J: TRBJ1-6; DNA: TGCGCCAGCAGCTTGGAATCGGGAGGACGGGATTCACCCCTCCACTTT; CDR3: CASSLESGGRDSPLHF
D: .; size: .; V: TRBV19; J: TRBJ1-4; DNA: TGTGCCAGTTCACTAAATAATGAAAAACTGTTTTTT; CDR3: CASSLNNEKLFF
D: TRBD2; size: .; V: TRBV11-3; J: TRBJ2-3; DNA: TGTGCCAGCAGTGAGGGACTAGCGGGGGGGACAGATACGCAGTATTTT; CDR3: CASSEGLAGGTDTQYF
D: .; size: .; V: TRBV5-8; J: TRBJ2-7; DNA: TGTGCCAGCCTGGTCGGGGGATTCTACGAGCAGTACTTC; CDR3: CASLVGGFYEQYF
D: .; size: .; V: TRBV7-8; J: TRBJ1-4; DNA: TGTGCCAGCAGCTTAGATGCGCGAGGAAAACTGTTTTTT; CDR3: CASSLDARGKLFF
D: .; size: few; V: TRBV4-3; J: TRBJ1-3; DNA: TGCGCCAGCAGCCCCGAGGGAAACACCATATATTTT; CDR3: CASSPEGNTIYF
D: TRBD1; size: once; V: TRBV3-1/TRBV3-2; J: TRBJ1-3; DNA: TGTGCCAGCAGCGGGGGACAGGGGTTTTTTGCGTCTGGAAACACCATATATTTT; CDR3: CASSGGQGFFASGNTIYF
D: .; size: .; V: TRBV6-5; J: TRBJ2-7; DNA: TGTGCCAGCAGTCATTTGGGGAGTCGGTACGAGCAGTACTTC; CDR3: CASSHLGSRYEQYF
D: TRBD1; size: .; V: TRBV24-1; J: TRBJ1-3; DNA: TGTGCCACCAGTGGAAGGGACAGGGCCTCTGGAAACACCATATATTTT; CDR3: CATSGRDRASGNTIYF
D: TRBD2; size: few; V: TRBV5-1; J: TRBJ2-7; DNA: TGCGCCAGCAGCTTGTCTAGCGGCCCTTACGAGCAGTACTTC; CDR3: CASSLSSGPYEQYF
D: TRBD1; size: once; V: TRBV11-1; J: TRBJ1-2; DNA: TGTGCCAGCAGCGCGGGACAGTTCTATGGCTACACCTTC; CDR3: CASSAGQFYGYTF
D: TRBD2; size: .; V: TRBV5-6; J: TRBJ2-7; DNA: TGTGCCAGCAGCCTGGGGACTAATCGTTGGAGTATGTACGAGCAGTACTTC; CDR3: CASSLGTNRWSMYEQYF
D: .; size: once; V: TRBV20-1; J: TRBJ2-1; DNA: TGCAGTGCTAGTGGGAGTGAGGGGGGGTTCTACAATGAGCAGTTCTTC; CDR3: CSASGSEGGFYNEQFF
D: .; size: .; V: TRBV18; J: TRBJ2-5; DNA: TGTGCCAGCTCACCACTCGGGGTAGCCAAAGAGACCCAGTACTTC; CDR3: CASSPLGVAKETQYF
D: .; size: .; V: TRBV5-6; J: TRBJ1-5; DNA: TGTGCCAGCAGCTACGGACACGACCCCCGTCAGCCCCAGCATTTT; CDR3: CASSYGHDPRQPQHF
D: TRBD1; size: .; V: TRBV20-1; J: TRBJ1-5; DNA: TGCAGTGCTAGTCGGGGACAGATAGGGCAGCCCCAGCATTTT; CDR3: CSASRGQIGQPQHF
D: TRBD1; size: .; V: TRBV5-5; J: TRBJ1-2; DNA: TGTGCCAGCAGCCAAACAGGGGACTATGGCTACACCTTC; CDR3: CASSQTGDYGYTF
D: .; size: .; V: TRBV6-2/TRBV6-3; J: TRBJ2-5; DNA: TGTGCCAGCAGTTACGTCCGGTACAGGAAACAAGAGACCCAGTACTTC; CDR3: CASSYVRYRKQETQYF
D: .; size: .; V: TRBV5-1; J: TRBJ2-7; DNA: TGCGCCAGCAGCTTGGGTGGGGGCCCATACGAGCAGTACTTC; CDR3: CASSLGGGPYEQYF
D: .; size: .; V: TRBV28; J: TRBJ1-2; DNA: TGTGCCAGCAGTATGATGGACGGACTCCCTCCATTGGGCTACACCTTC; CDR3: CASSMMDGLPPLGYTF
D: TRBD1; size: .; V: TRBV5-4; J: TRBJ1-2; DNA: TGTGCCAGCAGCTTACAGGGGCTCGGGAAATATGGCTACACCTTC; CDR3: CASSLQGLGKYGYTF
D: .; size: .; V: TRBV21-1; J: TRBJ2-1; DNA: TGTGCCAGCAGCCCTAGGACTAGTAATGGTGAGCAGTTCTTC; CDR3: CASSPRTSNGEQFF
D: .; size: .; V: TRBV19; J: TRBJ1-2; DNA: TGTGCCAGTAGGGCCCCGGCAGGGGATCTTCTCTATGGCTACACCTTC; CDR3: CASRAPAGDLLYGYTF
D: .; size: .; V: TRBV7-6; J: TRBJ1-5; DNA: TGTGCCAGCAGCTTGAGTAGCGATCAGCCCCAGCATTTT; CDR3: CASSLSSDQPQHF